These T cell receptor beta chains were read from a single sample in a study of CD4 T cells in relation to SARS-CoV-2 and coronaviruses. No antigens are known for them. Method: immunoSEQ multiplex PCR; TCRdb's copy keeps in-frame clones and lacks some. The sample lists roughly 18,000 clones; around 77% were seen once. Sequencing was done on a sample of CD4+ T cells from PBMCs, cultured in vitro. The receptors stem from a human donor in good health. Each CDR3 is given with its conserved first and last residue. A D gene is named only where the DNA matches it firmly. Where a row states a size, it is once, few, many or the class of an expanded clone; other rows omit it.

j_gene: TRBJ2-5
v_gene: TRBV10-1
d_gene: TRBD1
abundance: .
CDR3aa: CASSEYRGKQETQYF
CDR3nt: TGCGCCAGCAGTGAATACAGGGGGAAACAAGAGACCCAGTACTTC

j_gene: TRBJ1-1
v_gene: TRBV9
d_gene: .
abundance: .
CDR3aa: CASSAQGWGAEAFF
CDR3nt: TGTGCCAGCAGTGCACAGGGTTGGGGCGCTGAAGCTTTCTTT

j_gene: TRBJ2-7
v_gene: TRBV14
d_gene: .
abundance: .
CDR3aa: CASTLSPGYEQYF
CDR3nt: TGTGCCAGCACTTTATCCCCCGGCTACGAGCAGTACTTC

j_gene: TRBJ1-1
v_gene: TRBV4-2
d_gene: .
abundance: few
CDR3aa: CASSPPVRIASSRRTEAFF
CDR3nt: TGTGCCAGCAGCCCTCCCGTGCGGATAGCTTCATCTCGGCGCACTGAAGCTTTCTTT

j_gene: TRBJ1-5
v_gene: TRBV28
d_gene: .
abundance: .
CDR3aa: CASSLGENPRRNQPQHF
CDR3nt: TGTGCCAGCAGCTTGGGAGAGAACCCGAGACGAAATCAGCCCCAGCATTTT

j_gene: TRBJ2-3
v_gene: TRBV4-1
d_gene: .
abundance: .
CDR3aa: CASSRAFSSTDTQYF
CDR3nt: TGCGCCAGCAGCCGAGCCTTCAGTTCCACAGATACGCAGTATTTT

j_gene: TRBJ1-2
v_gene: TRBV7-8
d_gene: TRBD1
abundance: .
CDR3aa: CASAGRTGVYGYTF
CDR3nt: TGTGCCAGCGCGGGCCGGACAGGGGTCTATGGCTACACCTTC

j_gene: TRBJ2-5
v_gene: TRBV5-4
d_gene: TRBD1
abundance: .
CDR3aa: CASSYGQDQETQYF
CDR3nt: TGTGCCAGCAGTTACGGACAGGACCAAGAGACCCAGTACTTC

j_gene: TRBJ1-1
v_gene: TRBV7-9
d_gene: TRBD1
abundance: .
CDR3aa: CASSSTPGTGGSTEAFF
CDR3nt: TGTGCCAGCAGCTCAACCCCTGGGACAGGTGGGAGCACTGAAGCTTTCTTT

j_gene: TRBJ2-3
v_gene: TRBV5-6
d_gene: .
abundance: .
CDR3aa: CASSLSTDTQYF
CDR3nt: TGTGCCAGCAGCTTAAGCACAGATACGCAGTATTTT

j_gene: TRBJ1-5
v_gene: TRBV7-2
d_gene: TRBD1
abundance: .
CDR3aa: CASSFGTGGRGPQHF
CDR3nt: TGTGCCAGCAGCTTTGGGACAGGGGGTCGCGGGCCCCAGCATTTT

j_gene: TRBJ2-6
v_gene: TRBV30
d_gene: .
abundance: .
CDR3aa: CAWITGEAGANVLTF
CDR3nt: TGTGCCTGGATTACGGGGGAAGCTGGGGCCAACGTCCTGACTTTC

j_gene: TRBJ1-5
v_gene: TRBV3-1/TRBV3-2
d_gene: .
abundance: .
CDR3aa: CASSRQQGHQPQHF
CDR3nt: TGTGCCAGCAGTAGACAACAAGGGCATCAGCCCCAGCATTTT

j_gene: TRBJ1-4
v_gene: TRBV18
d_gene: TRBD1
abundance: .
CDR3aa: CASSPTGVWGEKLFF
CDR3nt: TGTGCCAGCTCACCCACAGGGGTTTGGGGTGAAAAACTGTTTTTT

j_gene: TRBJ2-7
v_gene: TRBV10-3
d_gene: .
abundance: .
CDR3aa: CAISELNSGVEQYF
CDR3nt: TGTGCCATCAGTGAGTTGAACTCGGGAGTCGAGCAGTACTTC

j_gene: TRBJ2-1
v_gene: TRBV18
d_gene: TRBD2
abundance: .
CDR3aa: CASSPVAGVSSYNEQFF
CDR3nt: TGTGCCAGCTCACCAGTGGCGGGAGTGAGCTCCTACAATGAGCAGTTCTTC

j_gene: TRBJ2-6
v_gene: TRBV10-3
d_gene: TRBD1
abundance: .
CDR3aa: CAISRDRGPGANVLTF
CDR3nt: TGTGCCATCAGCAGGGACAGGGGGCCTGGGGCCAACGTCCTGACTTTC

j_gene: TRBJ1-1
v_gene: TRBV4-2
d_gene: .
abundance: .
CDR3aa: CASSQVSNTEAFF
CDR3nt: TGTGCCAGCAGCCAAGTTTCGAACACTGAAGCTTTCTTT

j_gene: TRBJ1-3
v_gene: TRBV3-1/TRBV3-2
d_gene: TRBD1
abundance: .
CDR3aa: CASSQEGTAGNTIYF
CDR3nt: TGTGCCAGCAGCCAAGAGGGGACAGCTGGAAACACCATATATTTT

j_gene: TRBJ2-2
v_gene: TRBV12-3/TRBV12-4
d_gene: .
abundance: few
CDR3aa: CASSPKNTGELFF
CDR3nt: TGTGCCAGCAGTCCGAAGAACACCGGGGAGCTGTTTTTT

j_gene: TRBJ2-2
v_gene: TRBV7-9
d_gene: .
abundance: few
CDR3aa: CASSLSTATGELFF
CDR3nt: TGTGCCAGCAGCTTAAGCACGGCCACCGGGGAGCTGTTTTTT

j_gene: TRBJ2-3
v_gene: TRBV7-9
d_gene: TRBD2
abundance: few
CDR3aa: CASSRGDTDTQYF
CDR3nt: TGTGCCAGCAGTCGGGGGGACACAGATACGCAGTATTTT

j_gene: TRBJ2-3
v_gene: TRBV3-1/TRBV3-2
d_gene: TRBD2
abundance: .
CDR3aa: CASSRTSVEDTQYF
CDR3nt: TGTGCCAGCAGCCGGACTAGCGTGGAAGATACGCAGTATTTT

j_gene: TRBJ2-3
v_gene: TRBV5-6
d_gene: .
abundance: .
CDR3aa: CASSWVDSGTDTQYF
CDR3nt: TGTGCCAGCAGCTGGGTGGATAGCGGCACAGATACGCAGTATTTT

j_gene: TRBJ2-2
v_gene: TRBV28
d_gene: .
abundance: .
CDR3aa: CASSLSGAPGELFF
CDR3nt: TGTGCCAGCAGTTTATCGGGGGCGCCCGGGGAGCTGTTTTTT

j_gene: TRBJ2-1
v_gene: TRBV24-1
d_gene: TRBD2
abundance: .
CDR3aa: CATSDLAGLGNEQFF
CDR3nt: TGTGCCACCAGTGATCTAGCGGGACTTGGGAATGAGCAGTTCTTC

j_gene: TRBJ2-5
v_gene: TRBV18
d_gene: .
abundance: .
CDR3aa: CASSPGGANKYF
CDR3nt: TGTGCCAGCTCACCAGGCGGCGCGAATAAGTACTTC

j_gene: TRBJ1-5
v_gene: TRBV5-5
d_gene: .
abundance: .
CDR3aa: CASSYQLSAAQPQHF
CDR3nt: TGTGCCAGCAGCTACCAACTCTCCGCGGCTCAGCCCCAGCATTTT

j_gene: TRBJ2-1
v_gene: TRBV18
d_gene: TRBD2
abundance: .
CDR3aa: CASSLGLAGVVNEQFF
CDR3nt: TGTGCCAGCTCACTGGGACTAGCGGGAGTTGTCAATGAGCAGTTCTTC

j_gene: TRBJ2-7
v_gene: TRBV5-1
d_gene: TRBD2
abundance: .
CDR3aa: CASRPPGTSGLYEQYF
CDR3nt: TGCGCCAGCAGACCCCCGGGGACTAGCGGCCTTTACGAGCAGTACTTC

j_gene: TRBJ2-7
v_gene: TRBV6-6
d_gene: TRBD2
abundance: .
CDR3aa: CASRTNPLRGDYEQYF
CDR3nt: TGTGCCAGCAGGACAAATCCCCTGCGGGGGGACTACGAGCAGTACTTC

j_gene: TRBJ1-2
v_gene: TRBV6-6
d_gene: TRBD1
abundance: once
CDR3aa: CATRAGGDYGYTF
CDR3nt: TGTGCCACGAGGGCAGGGGGCGACTATGGCTACACCTTC

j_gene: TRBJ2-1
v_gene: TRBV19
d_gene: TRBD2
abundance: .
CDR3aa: CASTLAGEYGGEQFF
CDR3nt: TGTGCCAGTACTCTAGCGGGAGAGTATGGGGGTGAGCAGTTCTTC

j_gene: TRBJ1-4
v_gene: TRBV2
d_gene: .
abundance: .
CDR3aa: CASSAREKLFF
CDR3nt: TGTGCCAGCAGTGCCAGAGAAAAACTGTTTTTT

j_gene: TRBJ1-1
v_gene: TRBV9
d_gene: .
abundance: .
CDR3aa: CASSGTPNTEAFF
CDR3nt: TGTGCCAGCAGCGGGACACCGAACACTGAAGCTTTCTTT

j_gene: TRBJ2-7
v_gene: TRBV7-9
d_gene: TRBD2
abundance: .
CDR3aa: CASSPGLASISYEQYF
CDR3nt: TGTGCCAGCAGCCCCGGACTAGCGAGTATCTCCTACGAGCAGTACTTC

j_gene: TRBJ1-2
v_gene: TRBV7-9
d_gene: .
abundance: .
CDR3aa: CASSFSPDRRLPVHTF
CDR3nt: TGTGCCAGCAGCTTTTCCCCCGACAGGCGCTTGCCTGTTCACACCTTC

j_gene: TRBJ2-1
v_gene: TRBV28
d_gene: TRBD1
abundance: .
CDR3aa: CASSTGGAGSYNEQFF
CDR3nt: TGTGCCAGCAGTACAGGGGGCGCGGGCTCCTACAATGAGCAGTTCTTC

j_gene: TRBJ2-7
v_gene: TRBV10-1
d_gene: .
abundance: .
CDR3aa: CASNQSYEQYF
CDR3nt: TGCGCCAGCAACCAATCCTACGAGCAGTACTTC

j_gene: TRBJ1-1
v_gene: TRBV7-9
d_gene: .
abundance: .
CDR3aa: CASSLSGGFGAFF
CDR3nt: TGTGCCAGCAGCTTAAGCGGGGGCTTCGGAGCTTTCTTT

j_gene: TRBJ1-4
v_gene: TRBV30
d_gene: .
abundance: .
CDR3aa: CAWSLKQGWEKLFF
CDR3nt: TGTGCCTGGAGTCTCAAACAGGGTTGGGAAAAACTGTTTTTT